The 9 T cell receptor beta chains below were found in one sample sequenced in a study of cytomegalovirus exposure and HLA in healthy donors. Researchers ran the PCR with 60 Vbeta and 13 Jbeta primers. TCRdb keeps only in-frame clones here, not all; method: immunoSEQ multiplex PCR. The table shows 200,000 to 250,000 clones, with approximately 80% occurring only once. Sequenced material: PBMCs. The source of these receptors is a man aged 50 to 59 in good health and CMV-seronegative.

On this clone: An end of the junction does not agree with germline; a read error may underlie this. The CDR3 protein is CSVQDGFNQPQHF. The CDR3 DNA sequence: TGCAGCGTTCAAGACGGGTTTAATCAGCCCCAGCATTTT. The chain couples TRBV29-1 to TRBJ1-5; no clear D gene. The CDR3 contains 13 residues. Looked up from germline, CDR1 is SQVTM and CDR2 is ANQGSEA.

In this sample, this clone turned up once. The gene calls are TRBV6-1 and TRBJ2-7; D not resolved. Germline V gene sequence: CDR1 MNHNS, CDR2 SASEGT. The CDR3 has 13 residues. V was shortened by 2 bases and J by 0 bases, with 5 bases between the two germline ends. DNA of the CDR3: TGTGCCAGCAGTGAAAGCTTCTCCTACGAGCAGTACTTC. Translation gives CASSESFSYEQYF.

This sequence joins TRBV28 and TRBJ2-7; 10 bases are a match to TRBD1. The CDR3 is 15 amino acids. The germline gives CDR1 MDHEN, CDR2 SYDVKM. With V trimmed by 3 bases and J by 5 bases, 7 bases remained unmatched. CDR3: CASSFPLGQGDEQYF. CDR3 nucleotides: TGTGCCAGCAGTTTCCCCCTAGGACAGGGGGACGAGCAGTACTTC. The whole variable domain, filled in from reference TRBV28 and TRBJ2-7, reads DVKVTQSSRYLVKRTGEKVFLECVQDMDHENMFWYRQDPGLGLRLIYFSYDVKMKEKGDIPEGYSVSREKKERFSLILESASTNQTSMYLCASSFPLGQGDEQYFGPGTRLTVT.

This rearrangement joins TRBV29-1 to TRBJ2-1; 8 bases fit TRBD1. CDR1 is SQVTM, CDR2 ANQGSEA, per germline. The J segment lost 5 bases and the V segment lost 4 bases, leaving 10 bases of the junction unmatched. CDR3 length: 15 residues. The DNA for the CDR3 is TGCAGCGTTGGGAATACAGGGGGAACCCACAATGAGCAGTTCTTC. Its protein is CSVGNTGGTHNEQFF.

The chain employs TRBV28 and TRBJ2-1; the D gene is possibly TRBD2 (7 bases). The V and J ends lost 2 bases and 0 bases respectively, with 17 bases between them. The CDR3 has 18 amino acids. Germline V CDR1 and CDR2: MDHEN, SYDVKM. CDR3 nucleotides: TGTGCCAGCAGTTTACCGGGGGCTAGCGGCAGCTCCTACAATGAGCAGTTCTTC. Translation gives CASSLPGASGSSYNEQFF.

This sequence joins TRBV25-1 and TRBJ2-7; 8 bases agree with TRBD2. Per the germline V gene, CDR1 is MGHDK and CDR2 is SYGVNS. This CDR3 is built from 12 residues. V was clipped by 5 bases and J by 7 bases; unmatched bases: 4. The CDR3 DNA is TGTGCCAGCAGTAGCGGGAGCTGGGAGCAGTACTTC. Translating it yields CASSSGSWEQYF.

V usage is TRBV28 and J usage is TRBJ2-1; TRBD2 aligns across 11 bases. This CDR3 contains 16 residues. Germline V CDR1 and CDR2: MDHEN, SYDVKM. The J segment lost 8 bases and the V segment lost 6 bases, leaving 12 bases of the junction unmatched. The CDR3 DNA follows: TGTGCCAGCAGCCTAACTAGCGGGAGAATCGGGGATGAGCAGTTCTTC. This codes for CASSLTSGRIGDEQFF. Combining the CDR3 with reference TRBV28 and TRBJ2-1 gives the whole variable domain DVKVTQSSRYLVKRTGEKVFLECVQDMDHENMFWYRQDPGLGLRLIYFSYDVKMKEKGDIPEGYSVSREKKERFSLILESASTNQTSMYLCASSLTSGRIGDEQFFGPGTRLTVL.

The chain employs TRBV7-2 and TRBJ2-3, with D unresolved. V shed 0 bases and J shed 8 bases, with 6 bases lying between them. This CDR3 comprises 12 residues. Germline V CDR1 and CDR2: SGHTA, FQGNSA. The CDR3 bases are TGTGCCAGCAGCTTAGCGCCGGTTACGCAGTATTTT. It codes for CASSLAPVTQYF.

The V call is TRBV19, the J call TRBJ2-6; 7 bases agree with TRBD1. The V and J ends lost 5 bases and 2 bases, in that order; junction bases with no gene match: 6. The germline CDR1 and CDR2 sequences are LNHDA and SQIVND (reference sequence). The CDR3 loop spans 16 amino acids. CDR3 region: CASSPYGQAGANVLTF. The CDR3 nucleotides are TGTGCCAGTAGTCCCTACGGACAGGCTGGGGCCAACGTCCTGACTTTC.